Here is one T cell receptor beta chain with its context. Germline loops: CDR1 SGHRS, CDR2 YFSETQ. CDR3 length: 12 amino acids. V lost 7 bases and J lost 5; bases outside the gene matches: 3. These data come from a study of blood T cell repertoires in COVID-19. Across the study: From the United States, Italy and Spain came samples of acute and convalescent COVID-19.

Measured with immunoSEQ multiplex PCR; TCRdb has only the in-frame clones, and not every one. The table includes 200,000 to 250,000 clones, 75% to 85% detected once. This chain connects TRBV5-1 to TRBJ2-3; 8 positions match TRBD1. The sequenced material came from peripheral blood. This receptor was identified in a woman between 40 and 50 years old who had recovered from COVID-19. CDR3 sequence (DNA): TGCGCCAGCGGAACAGGGGGAGATACGCAGTATTTT. It codes for CASGTGGDTQYF.